This entry lists 27 T cell receptor beta chains sequenced from one sample in a study of CD4+ T cells in melanoma. Here immunoSEQ multiplex PCR was the method, and the copy in TCRdb shows in-frame clones only, minus some. The top ten hold about 6% of the sample, which has more than 12,000 clones, over 80% seen once. The sample comprised cells from a culture (not recorded whether cultured in vitro). Source of these receptors: a human donor with melanoma.

The V and J genes are TRBV4-1 and TRBJ1-4; D gene ambiguous. V lost 1 base and J lost 2, with 2 bases in between. The V gene's germline CDR1 is MGHRA and CDR2 YSYEKL. The CDR3 consists of 13 residues. This CDR3 is CASSQATNEKLFF. DNA for the CDR3: TGCGCCAGCAGCCAAGCCACTAATGAAAAACTGTTTTTT.

The genes are TRBV12-5 and TRBJ1-1, with 7 bases lining up with TRBD1. There are 15 residues in the CDR3. V lost 5 bases, J lost 5 bases, and 11 bases stayed unmatched. In germline, CDR1 is LGHNT, CDR2 FRNRAP. CDR3 bases: TGTGCTAGTGGTCAGTTACAGGGGATCGAGACTGAAGCTTTCTTT. Translation: CASGQLQGIETEAFF. The full variable domain, with the rest looked up from reference TRBV12-5 and TRBJ1-1, is DARVTQTPRHKVTEMGQEVTMRCQPILGHNTVFWYRQTMMQGLELLAYFRNRAPLDDSGMPKDRFSAEMPDATLATLKIQPSEPRDSAVYFCASGQLQGIETEAFFGQGTRLTVV.

The count of this clone is one. The V and J genes are TRBV5-4 and TRBJ2-7; 7 nucleotides agree with TRBD1. The junction had 6 bases not matched to a gene; V was cut back by 5 bases and J by 1 base. The CDR3 is 14 residues long. Germline lookup yields CDR1 SGHNT and CDR2 YYREEE (reference sequence). The CDR3 DNA follows: TGTGCCAGCAGGGATTCCAGGGGGTCCTACGAGCAGTACTTC. It translates to CASRDSRGSYEQYF.

CDR3 in DNA: TGTGCCAGCAGCCCGACAGGGAGAGGGACTGAAGCTTTCTTT. Translation: CASSPTGRGTEAFF. V usage is TRBV11-2 and J usage is TRBJ1-1, with 7 bases matching TRBD1. CDR1 and CDR2 from the germline V gene are SGHAT and FQNNGV. CDR3 size: 14 residues. Losses at the gene ends were 5 bases for V and 5 bases for J; bases not matched to a gene: 8.

The genes are TRBV13 and TRBJ2-7, with TRBD1 matching 7 bases. V shed 4 bases and J 2 bases; nucleotides not matched to a gene: 11. This CDR3 is 16 amino acids long. Germline CDR1 and CDR2: PRHDT and FYEKMQ (reference sequence). CDR3 in DNA: TGTGCCAGCAGCTCACTCGACAGGGCCAGCCCCTACGAGCAGTACTTC. Protein: CASSSLDRASPYEQYF.

This chain joins TRBV19 and TRBJ2-7; either TRBD1 or TRBD2 may fit D (6 bases each). From germline, CDR1 is LNHDA and CDR2 SQIVND (reference sequence). The CDR3 is 14 residues long. Deletions cut 6 bases from V and 4 bases from J, with 16 bases between. As DNA, the CDR3 is TGTGCCAGTAGCCGCCAGGGGACTCAGTACGAGCAGTACTTC. This encodes CASSRQGTQYEQYF.

The chain recombines TRBV19 with TRBJ2-3; D ambiguous. CDR3 length: 15 residues. Germline V CDR1 and CDR2: LNHDA, SQIVND (reference sequence). The V end lost 6 bases, the J end lost 1 base, and 14 bases lay between the germline ends. The CDR3 spells CASRPPGLRTDTQYF. The CDR3 coding sequence is TGTGCCAGTAGACCTCCCGGGCTTCGCACAGATACGCAGTATTTT. The whole variable domain, remainder taken from reference TRBV19 and TRBJ2-3, is DGGITQSPKYLFRKEGQNVTLSCEQNLNHDAMYWYRQDPGQGLRLIYYSQIVNDFQKGDIAEGYSVSREKKESFPLTVTSAQKNPTAFYLCASRPPGLRTDTQYFGPGTRLTVL.

The genes are TRBV27 and TRBJ1-5; D gene uncertain. The V gene lost 5 bases and the J gene lost 7 bases, with 15 bases spanning the gap. CDR1 and CDR2 from the germline V gene are MNHEY and SMNVEV (reference sequence). The CDR3 is 14 residues long. Here the CDR3 reads CASSAGWGGQPQHF. The CDR3 coding sequence is TGTGCCAGCAGTGCCGGGTGGGGTGGCCAGCCCCAGCATTTT.

The rearrangement joins TRBV9 to TRBJ2-7; no definite D call. This CDR3 region has 17 residues. Germline CDR1 reads SGDLS; CDR2 reads YYNGEE. Trimming removed 3 bases from V and 2 bases from J, with 21 bases in between. DNA for the CDR3: TGTGCCAGCAGCGCTCTATGGCTTACAGCACGAACCTACGAGCAGTACTTC. This encodes CASSALWLTARTYEQYF.

The rearrangement uses TRBV6-6 and TRBJ1-5; maybe TRBD1 (5 bases). Per the germline V gene, CDR1 is MNHNY and CDR2 is SVGAGI (reference sequence). Trimming pared 6 bases from V and 0 bases from J, leaving 12 bases between. The CDR3 length is 15 residues. CDR3 protein: CASRDEGHSNQPQHF. The CDR3 DNA reads as TGTGCCAGCAGGGACGAGGGGCATAGCAATCAGCCCCAGCATTTT.

This clone was observed a few times. The rearrangement joins TRBV11-2 to TRBJ2-5; D is undetermined. V dropped 1 base and J dropped 0 bases, with 3 bases sitting between them. Germline CDR1 reads SGHAT; CDR2 reads FQNNGV. The CDR3 is 13 amino acids. CDR3 sequence (DNA): TGTGCCAGCAGCTTAGGGTACCAAGAGACCCAGTACTTC. Encoded protein: CASSLGYQETQYF. The full variable domain, in which reference TRBV11-2 and TRBJ2-5 provide the parts outside the CDR3, is EAGVAQSPRYKIIEKRQSVAFWCNPISGHATLYWYQQILGQGPKLLIQFQNNGVVDDSQLPKDRFSAERLKGVDSTLKIQPAKLEDSAVYLCASSLGYQETQYFGPGTRLLVL.

CDR3 protein: CASSPERRNQPQHF. CDR3 DNA sequence: TGTGCCAGCAGCCCGGAGAGGCGCAATCAGCCCCAGCATTTT. The rearrangement links TRBV6-5 to TRBJ1-5; D unclear. There are 14 residues in the CDR3. Trimming removed 6 bases at V and 2 bases at J, with 11 bases between. Per the germline V gene, CDR1 is MNHEY and CDR2 is SVGAGI.

This chain links TRBV30 with TRBJ1-4, with D unresolved. The ends were cut back, 2 bases at V and 6 bases at J, with 7 bases in the middle. Germline V gives CDR1 GTSNPN, CDR2 SVGIG (reference sequence). The CDR3 length is 12 residues. The CDR3 spells CAWSPVDEKLFF. CDR3 in DNA: TGTGCCTGGAGTCCGGTGGATGAAAAACTGTTTTTT. Variable domain in full (rest from reference TRBV30 and TRBJ1-4): SQTIHQWPATLVQPVGSPLSLECTVEGTSNPNLYWYRQAAGRGLQLLFYSVGIGQISSEVPQNLSASRPQDRQFILSSKKLLLSDSGFYLCAWSPVDEKLFFGSGTQLSVL.

J is TRBJ1-6 and V is TRBV6-1, with D perhaps matching TRBD1 (6 bases). This CDR3 has 14 residues. Trimming cost V 2 bases and J 9 bases, with 11 bases left between them. Germline CDR1 reads MNHNS; CDR2 reads SASEGT. The CDR3, as DNA: TGTGCCAGCAGTGAACAGGGGATGGGTTCACCCCTCCACTTT. Protein sequence: CASSEQGMGSPLHF.

The chain has TRBV6-6 and TRBJ1-6; D gene ambiguous. V lost 5 bases and J lost 9, with 11 bases in between. Germline assignment: CDR1 MNHNY and CDR2 SVGAGI (reference sequence). The CDR3 totals 13 residues. CDR3 sequence: CASSPRLGSPLHF. CDR3 nucleotide sequence: TGTGCCAGCAGTCCAAGACTCGGTTCACCCCTCCACTTT.

The chain couples TRBV18 to TRBJ1-2; 8 nucleotides line up with TRBD1. J lost 1 base, V lost 2 bases, and 0 bases had no gene match. This CDR3 is built from 14 residues. Germline V gene sequence: CDR1 KGHSH, CDR2 LQKENI. DNA of the CDR3: TGTGCCAGCTCACCAGGACAGGGTAACTATGGCTACACCTTC. This sequence encodes CASSPGQGNYGYTF.

This clone has a handful of counts. This sequence joins TRBV7-9 and TRBJ2-2, with 9 bases lining up with TRBD1. This CDR3 region has 16 residues. Germline values: CDR1 SEHNR, CDR2 FQNEAQ (reference sequence). V dropped 5 bases and J dropped 3; count of bases not matched to a gene: 7. This CDR3 reads CASSTGTGFYTGELFF. The DNA for the CDR3 is TGTGCCAGCAGCACCGGGACAGGGTTTTACACCGGGGAGCTGTTTTTT.

The DNA for the CDR3 is TGTGCCAGCAGCCCCGGGGCAGGGGGTAGCAATCAGCCCCAGCATTTT. Translating it yields CASSPGAGGSNQPQHF. The V call is TRBV9, the J call TRBJ1-5; TRBD1 agrees at 7 bases. This CDR3 spans 16 amino acids. Germline trimming cut 4 bases from V and 0 bases from J; bases unmatched to any gene: 7. Germline V lookup: CDR1 SGDLS, CDR2 YYNGEE.

The CDR3 region is CSVGAAEGEKLFF. DNA for the CDR3: TGCAGCGTTGGGGCAGCAGAGGGTGAAAAACTGTTTTTT. The V call is TRBV29-1, the J call TRBJ1-4, with D hard to call. V was clipped by 4 bases and J by 7 bases, with 13 bases between them. There are 13 residues in the CDR3. Germline-derived CDR1 and CDR2 are SQVTM and ANQGSEA. The whole variable domain, filled in from reference TRBV29-1 and TRBJ1-4, reads SAVISQKPSRDICQRGTSLTIQCQVDSQVTMMFWYRQQPGQSLTLIATANQGSEATYESGFVIDKFPISRPNLTFSTLTVSNMSPEDSSIYLCSVGAAEGEKLFFGSGTQLSVL.

The chain has TRBV9 and TRBJ1-1, with TRBD1 as a possible D gene (5 bases). The germline V and J ends were trimmed by 2 bases and 0 bases, with 8 bases remaining between them. The CDR3 contains 14 residues. The V gene's germline CDR1 is SGDLS and CDR2 YYNGEE. The CDR3 is CASSVDSMNTEAFF. In DNA, the CDR3 is TGTGCCAGCAGCGTCGACAGTATGAACACTGAAGCTTTCTTT. The full variable domain, its missing parts supplied by reference TRBV9 and TRBJ1-1, is DSGVTQTPKHLITATGQRVTLRCSPRSGDLSVYWYQQSLDQGLQFLIQYYNGEERAKGNILERFSAQQFPDLHSELNLSSLELGDSALYFCASSVDSMNTEAFFGQGTRLTVV.

The J gene is TRBJ1-5, the V gene TRBV6-5; 8 bases align to TRBD1. Per germline, CDR1 MNHEY and CDR2 SVGAGI. The CDR3 has 13 residues. Unmatched junction bases numbered 6, after V lost 8 bases and J lost 6 bases. CDR3 amino acids: CASGQGNSQPQHF. The CDR3 DNA reads as TGTGCCAGCGGACAGGGAAATTCTCAGCCCCAGCATTTT.

The chain links TRBV19 to TRBJ1-2; a possible D gene is TRBD1 (5 bases). From germline, CDR1 is LNHDA and CDR2 SQIVND (reference sequence). Trimming pared 5 bases from V and 7 bases from J, leaving 8 bases between. This CDR3 has 11 amino acids. The CDR3 nucleotides are TGTGCCAGTAGTGGAAGGGGTGGCTACACCTTC. This translates into CASSGRGGYTF.

The V gene is TRBV6-5, the J gene TRBJ1-5, with 8 bases aligning to TRBD1. The CDR3 length is 15 residues. Per germline, CDR1 MNHEY and CDR2 SVGAGI. V dropped 6 bases and J dropped 3; count of bases not matched to a gene: 7. CDR3 protein: CASSPDRAYNQPQHF. The CDR3 DNA reads as TGTGCCAGCAGCCCGGACAGGGCATACAATCAGCCCCAGCATTTT.

The chain uses TRBV30 and TRBJ2-2; 7 positions match TRBD1. J gave up 7 bases and V 0 bases, and 8 bases lay outside the gene matches. The CDR3 length is 15 residues. Germline CDR1 is GTSNPN and CDR2 is SVGIG (reference sequence). CDR3 loop: CAWSVSPDRRGELFF. DNA of the CDR3: TGTGCCTGGAGTGTATCTCCGGACAGGCGCGGGGAGCTGTTTTTT.

J is TRBJ1-5 and V is TRBV5-8, with 7 bases identical to TRBD1. CDR1 is SGHTS and CDR2 is YDEGEE in the germline V gene. V was clipped by 5 bases and J by 3 bases; unmatched bases: 14. The CDR3 is 17 residues long. The CDR3 is CASSQPFTGENNQPQHF. The CDR3 nucleotides read TGTGCCAGCAGTCAACCCTTTACAGGGGAGAACAATCAGCCCCAGCATTTT.

For this clone: Other DNA sequences in the same sample also yield this CDR3. V and J are TRBV5-1 and TRBJ2-5; D possibly corresponds to TRBD1 (7 bases). V lost 6 bases and J lost 1, with 13 bases in between. CDR1 is SGHRS and CDR2 is YFSETQ in the germline V gene. CDR3 length: 14 residues. The CDR3 reads CASTTQGGQETQYF. The CDR3 nucleotides are TGCGCCAGCACAACTCAGGGGGGCCAAGAGACCCAGTACTTC. The full variable domain, with the rest looked up from reference TRBV5-1 and TRBJ2-5, is KAGVTQTPRYLIKTRGQQVTLSCSPISGHRSVSWYQQTPGQGLQFLFEYFSETQRNKGNFPGRFSGRQFSNSRSEMNVSTLELGDSALYLCASTTQGGQETQYFGPGTRLLVL.

The V and J genes are TRBV14 and TRBJ1-1; TRBD1 matches at 7 bases. The CDR3 has 12 residues. CDR1 SGHDN and CDR2 FVKESK come from the germline V gene. Trimming took 2 bases from V and 11 from J; bases not matched to a gene: 5. CDR3 DNA: TGTGCCAGCAGCCAAACAGGGGTGAATGCTTTCTTT. This sequence encodes CASSQTGVNAFF.